These 24 T cell receptor beta chains were sequenced from one sample in a study of CD8+ T cells in alopecia areata. As to treatment: oral pan-JAK inhibitor, 5-10 mg twice daily. Reverse transcription of extracted RNA yielded cDNA, which provided the sequencing template. TCRdb keeps only in-frame clones here, not all; method: immunoSEQ multiplex PCR. The profile covers 130,000 to 150,000 clones, with 82% appearing a single time and just under 25% taken by the ten largest. The input for sequencing was CD8+ T cells sorted from blood, taken at week 4, from a patient treated with tofacitinib. The receptor set was obtained from a human donor with alopecia areata.

The chain joins TRBV30 to TRBJ2-6; D is perhaps TRBD1 (6 bases). The CDR3 runs 14 residues. CDR1 is GTSNPN, CDR2 SVGIG, per germline (reference sequence). V lost 7 bases and J 0 bases, leaving 10 bases between the germline ends. CDR3 DNA sequence: TGTGCCTTCTCCAGGGGCTCTGGGGCCAACGTCCTGACTTTC. Amino acid sequence: CAFSRGSGANVLTF.

The CDR3 here is CASSSWGQTLETQYF. As DNA, the CDR3 is TGTGCCAGCAGTTCTTGGGGCCAAACCCTGGAGACCCAGTACTTC. This chain joins TRBV7-2 and TRBJ2-5, with D perhaps TRBD1 (5 bases). This CDR3 region has 15 residues. V was cut by 6 bases and J by 5 bases, with 19 bases left in between. CDR1 is SGHTA, CDR2 FQGNSA, per germline. The full variable domain, rest sourced from reference TRBV7-2 and TRBJ2-5, is GAGVSQSPSNKVTEKGKDVELRCDPISGHTALYWYRQSLGQGLEFLIYFQGNSAPDKSGLPSDRFSAERTGGSVSTLTIQRTQQEDSAVYLCASSSWGQTLETQYFGPGTRLLVL.

The chain's CDR3 is CASSPYNEQFF. The CDR3 nucleotides are TGTGCCAGCAGCCCCTACAATGAGCAGTTCTTC. The V and J genes are TRBV7-9 and TRBJ2-1; D gene ambiguous. This CDR3 has 11 amino acids. Trimming shortened V by 5 bases and J by 2 bases, and 1 base separated the two germline ends. The germline V gene encodes CDR1 SEHNR and CDR2 FQNEAQ (reference sequence).

The rearrangement joins TRBV6-1 to TRBJ1-1, with a tentative D call TRBD1 (6 bases). V was trimmed by 10 bases and J by 5 bases, leaving 14 bases between them. The CDR3 extends over 12 amino acids. CDR1 is MNHNS and CDR2 is SASEGT in the germline V gene. CDR3 sequence: CATPGGETEAFF. CDR3 DNA: TGTGCCACCCCGGGGGGCGAGACTGAAGCTTTCTTT.

The V and J genes are TRBV10-3 and TRBJ2-4; D perhaps matches TRBD2 (6 bases). Between the trimmed V and J ends, which lost 3 bases and 5 bases, there was a span of 14 bases. Looked up from germline, CDR1 is ENHRY and CDR2 is SYGVKD. The CDR3 loop spans 15 amino acids. The CDR3, as DNA: TGTGCCATCAGTGAACGTCAGGAGGGCCAAAACATTCAGTACTTC. This gives the protein CAISERQEGQNIQYF.

This clone was detected only once. The V call is TRBV10-3, the J call TRBJ2-1; 13 bases are a match to TRBD2. Per germline, CDR1 ENHRY and CDR2 SYGVKD. This CDR3 is 15 amino acids long. V was clipped by 0 bases and J by 10 bases; unmatched bases: 3. The CDR3 bases are TGTGCCATCAGTGAGTCCGCGGGACTAGCGGGGGAGCAGTTCTTC. It encodes CAISESAGLAGEQFF.

The rearrangement joins TRBV6-5 to TRBJ2-1; 7 positions agree with TRBD2. With V trimmed by 0 bases and J by 2 bases, 4 bases remained unmatched. Germline V gene data show CDR1 as MNHEY and CDR2 as SVGAGI. This CDR3 has 16 residues. CDR3 DNA: TGTGCCAGCAGTTACTCGACGGCGGGGGCCTACAATGAGCAGTTCTTC. It translates to CASSYSTAGAYNEQFF.

The chain is built from TRBV19 and TRBJ1-1, with D perhaps matching TRBD1 (5 bases). Germline V gene data show CDR1 as LNHDA and CDR2 as SQIVND (reference sequence). V lost 5 bases and J 4 bases, leaving 14 bases between the germline ends. The CDR3 runs 14 residues. The CDR3, as DNA: TGTGCCAGTAGTGCTGCGACAGCGAGCACTGAAGCTTTCTTT. Its protein product is CASSAATASTEAFF.

J is TRBJ2-3 and V is TRBV29-1; D gene ambiguous. The CDR3 covers 15 residues. Looked up from germline, CDR1 is SQVTM and CDR2 is ANQGSEA. The ends were cut back, 2 bases at V and 2 bases at J, with 14 bases in the middle. In DNA, the CDR3 is TGCAGCGTTGAATTCGTCGGACGGCCCACAGATACGCAGTATTTT. Its protein is CSVEFVGRPTDTQYF.

The chain recombines TRBV27 with TRBJ2-5; D assignment may be TRBD1 or TRBD2 (5 bases each). CDR3 size: 15 residues. Trimming took 3 bases from V and 2 from J, leaving 13 bases between them. Germline-derived CDR1 and CDR2 are MNHEY and SMNVEV (reference sequence). For the CDR3, the DNA is TGTGCCAGCAGTTTGTACGGGACCCTACAAGAGACCCAGTACTTC. It codes for CASSLYGTLQETQYF.

The CDR3 nucleotides are TGTGCCAGTAGTTATGGGGGAGCAAGTTCCTACGAGCAGTACTTC. This sequence encodes CASSYGGASSYEQYF. This chain uses TRBV19 with TRBJ2-7; D might be TRBD1 or TRBD2, each matching 5 bases. The CDR3 spans 15 residues. The germline gives CDR1 LNHDA, CDR2 SQIVND (reference sequence). Deletions cut 5 bases from V and 1 base from J, with 15 bases between.

The gene calls are TRBV7-9 and TRBJ2-7; D tentatively reads TRBD1 or TRBD2 (7 bases each). Germline CDR1 and CDR2: SEHNR and FQNEAQ (reference sequence). The ends were cut back, 5 bases at V and 2 bases at J, with 22 bases in the middle. The CDR3 is 17 amino acids. The CDR3 nucleotides are TGTGCCAGCAGCCCTCCCCCAGGGGGGGCGAAAGCCTACGAGCAGTACTTC. Protein: CASSPPPGGAKAYEQYF.

On this clone: Other DNA sequences in the same sample also yield this CDR3. The gene calls are TRBV7-6 and TRBJ2-7; D call uncertain. CDR3 length: 13 amino acids. Germline CDR1 and CDR2: SGHVS and FNYEAQ. V gave up 3 bases and J gave up 0 bases, with 6 bases separating them. This CDR3 reads CASSLVSSYEQYF. Here the CDR3 DNA reads TGTGCCAGCAGCTTGGTCAGCTCCTACGAGCAGTACTTC.

This chain connects TRBV5-1 to TRBJ2-3; tentative D call: TRBD1 (6 bases). Looked up from germline, CDR1 is SGHRS and CDR2 is YFSETQ. Between the trimmed V and J ends, which lost 5 bases and 4 bases, there was a span of 17 bases. CDR3 size: 15 residues. CDR3 nucleotides: TGCGCCAGCAGTTTCGGCAGGGGAGAGGCAGATACGCAGTATTTT. Amino acids: CASSFGRGEADTQYF. The full variable domain, its missing parts supplied by reference TRBV5-1 and TRBJ2-3, is KAGVTQTPRYLIKTRGQQVTLSCSPISGHRSVSWYQQTPGQGLQFLFEYFSETQRNKGNFPGRFSGRQFSNSRSEMNVSTLELGDSALYLCASSFGRGEADTQYFGPGTRLTVL.

This clone is a singleton in its sample. This chain connects TRBV15 to TRBJ2-7; 10 bases align to TRBD2. The length of the CDR3 is 12 residues. The germline V gene has CDR1 LNHNV and CDR2 YYDKDF (reference sequence). The V and J ends lost 8 bases and 4 bases, in that order; junction bases with no gene match: 2. Here the CDR3 reads CATASGGYEQYF. The DNA for the CDR3 is TGTGCCACCGCTAGCGGGGGTTACGAGCAGTACTTC.

V and J are TRBV19 and TRBJ2-1; a weak D match, TRBD1 (5 bases). The CDR3 extends over 12 amino acids. From germline, CDR1 is LNHDA and CDR2 SQIVND (reference sequence). V was cut by 7 bases and J by 4 bases, with 8 bases left in between. In DNA form, the CDR3 reads TGTGCCAGTAAGGACATTTACAATGAGCAGTTCTTC. This sequence encodes CASKDIYNEQFF.

V gene TRBV6-1 combines with J gene TRBJ2-1, with D uncertain. Germline V gene lookup returns CDR1 MNHNS and CDR2 SASEGT. V gave up 5 bases and J gave up 3 bases, with 2 bases separating them. The CDR3 has 11 amino acids. CDR3 in DNA: TGTGCCAGCAGTAACTACAATGAGCAGTTCTTC. Protein product: CASSNYNEQFF.

This sequence joins TRBV30 and TRBJ1-1; TRBD1 aligns across 8 bases. With V trimmed by 1 base and J by 0 bases, 4 bases remained unmatched. The germline V gene has CDR1 GTSNPN and CDR2 SVGIG (reference sequence). The CDR3 extends over 15 amino acids. The CDR3 bases are TGTGCCTGGAGTGGCCGGGACAGGATGAACACTGAAGCTTTCTTT. Translated, it gives CAWSGRDRMNTEAFF.

This clone showed up just a few times. DNA of the CDR3: TGCGCCAGCAGCCAAGACCAACAGGGAGATACGCAGTATTTT. It encodes CASSQDQQGDTQYF. The chain recombines TRBV4-1 with TRBJ2-3; tentatively, D is TRBD1 (6 bases). The CDR3 is 14 residues long. The germline V gene encodes CDR1 MGHRA and CDR2 YSYEKL. The V gene lost 0 bases and the J gene lost 5 bases, with 9 bases spanning the gap.

The gene calls are TRBV5-6 and TRBJ2-2; 7 nucleotides match TRBD2. The germline V gene encodes CDR1 SGHDT and CDR2 YYEEEE. The CDR3 extends over 13 amino acids. V dropped 3 bases and J dropped 8; count of bases not matched to a gene: 4. CDR3 bases: TGTGCCAGCAGCTCGAGCGGGGAAGGGGAGCTGTTTTTT. As protein: CASSSSGEGELFF.

This chain connects TRBV13 to TRBJ1-1; 7 bases agree with TRBD1. V trimming: 5 bases; J trimming: 10 bases; junction bases outside the gene matches: 13. This CDR3 has 14 amino acids. The germline CDR1 and CDR2 sequences are PRHDT and FYEKMQ (reference sequence). The CDR3 protein is CASSIRQGVDAAFF. The CDR3 DNA reads as TGTGCCAGCAGCATCCGACAGGGAGTGGACGCAGCTTTCTTT.

There are a few counts of this clone. The chain links TRBV5-4 to TRBJ2-7; D is possibly TRBD2 (6 bases). Trimming stripped 3 bases from V and 2 bases from J, with 9 bases between. The CDR3 runs 13 residues. Germline CDR1 is SGHNT and CDR2 is YYREEE (reference sequence). CDR3 DNA: TGTGCCAGCAGCTCCTCGGGGGCCTACGAGCAGTACTTC. It yields the protein CASSSSGAYEQYF.

The chain couples TRBV4-3 to TRBJ2-7; D is perhaps TRBD2 (6 bases). CDR1 and CDR2 from the germline V gene are LGHNA and YSLEER. The CDR3 is 15 residues long. The germline V and J ends were trimmed by 2 bases and 0 bases, with 11 bases remaining between them. In nucleotides, the CDR3 is TGCGCCAGCAGCCAATATGCGGGGAGCTCCTACGAGCAGTACTTC. Its protein product is CASSQYAGSSYEQYF.

The chain recombines TRBV5-1 with TRBJ2-1, with D perhaps matching TRBD2 (6 bases). This CDR3 is built from 18 residues. Germline-derived CDR1 and CDR2 are SGHRS and YFSETQ. V dropped 3 bases and J dropped 1 base, with 20 bases sitting between them. CDR3 sequence: CASSSPVSEGFSYNEQFF. The CDR3 nucleotides are TGCGCCAGCAGCTCACCCGTGTCGGAGGGGTTTTCCTACAATGAGCAGTTCTTC.